A selection of T cell receptor beta chains follows, all from one sample in a study of brain T cells in children with intractable seizures. Clones were read by immunoSEQ multiplex PCR, and TCRdb kept only the in-frame ones, dropping some. The repertoire holds around 80,000 clones, with around 91% as singletons. The source material was peripheral blood, sampled at surgery. Source of these receptors: a girl aged 2 to 10 with Rasmussen encephalitis and intractable seizures. Each CDR3 is given with its conserved first and last residue. Each record gives: V gene, clone size, J gene, D gene, CDR3 protein, CDR3 DNA. A D gene is named only where the DNA matches it firmly. The listing skips clone size in some rows; elsewhere it reads once, few, many or a size class.

v_gene: TRBV29-1
abundance: -
j_gene: TRBJ2-1
d_gene: TRBD2
CDR3aa: CSALAGGSYNEQFF
CDR3nt: TGCAGCGCTTTAGCGGGAGGGTCCTACAATGAGCAGTTCTTC

v_gene: TRBV2
abundance: -
j_gene: TRBJ2-3
d_gene: -
CDR3aa: CASRHYLTTDTQYF
CDR3nt: TGTGCCAGCAGACACTACCTGACCACAGATACGCAGTATTTT

v_gene: TRBV9
abundance: -
j_gene: TRBJ1-1
d_gene: TRBD1
CDR3aa: CASSAGQGMNTEAFF
CDR3nt: TGTGCCAGCAGCGCCGGACAGGGGATGAACACTGAAGCTTTCTTT

v_gene: TRBV5-1
abundance: -
j_gene: TRBJ2-1
d_gene: TRBD2
CDR3aa: CASSRLGRESINEQFF
CDR3nt: TGCGCCAGCAGCCGATTGGGGCGGGAGAGCATCAATGAGCAGTTCTTC

v_gene: TRBV19
abundance: -
j_gene: TRBJ1-2
d_gene: -
CDR3aa: CASSKSQGPRGYTF
CDR3nt: TGTGCCAGTAGTAAAAGCCAGGGGCCCCGTGGCTACACCTTC

v_gene: TRBV28
abundance: -
j_gene: TRBJ1-2
d_gene: TRBD1
CDR3aa: CASRRTGGSRSGYTF
CDR3nt: TGTGCCAGCAGGCGGACAGGGGGCTCCCGTAGTGGCTACACCTTC

v_gene: TRBV7-9
abundance: -
j_gene: TRBJ2-7
d_gene: TRBD1
CDR3aa: CASEAGTGAFRMGSEQYF
CDR3nt: TGTGCCAGCGAAGCCGGGACAGGGGCCTTTAGGATGGGTTCCGAGCAGTACTTC

v_gene: TRBV18
abundance: -
j_gene: TRBJ1-1
d_gene: TRBD1
CDR3aa: CASSPTTGSKAFF
CDR3nt: TGTGCCAGCTCACCAACGACAGGGTCTAAAGCTTTCTTT

v_gene: TRBV5-1
abundance: -
j_gene: TRBJ1-5
d_gene: -
CDR3aa: CASSLDGRVQPQHF
CDR3nt: TGCGCCAGCAGCTTGGATGGTCGCGTTCAGCCCCAGCATTTT

v_gene: TRBV7-3
abundance: -
j_gene: TRBJ2-1
d_gene: -
CDR3aa: CASSLTGTRPNNEQFF
CDR3nt: TGTGCCAGCAGCTTAACCGGGACTCGCCCCAACAATGAGCAGTTCTTC

v_gene: TRBV18
abundance: once
j_gene: TRBJ1-1
d_gene: -
CDR3aa: CASSSDGLNTEAFF
CDR3nt: TGTGCCAGCTCATCGGACGGCTTGAACACTGAAGCTTTCTTT

v_gene: TRBV7-8
abundance: -
j_gene: TRBJ1-1
d_gene: -
CDR3aa: CASSLYRFYDVNTEAFF
CDR3nt: TGTGCCAGCAGCTTATATCGTTTCTACGACGTAAACACTGAAGCTTTCTTT

v_gene: TRBV12-3/TRBV12-4
abundance: -
j_gene: TRBJ2-7
d_gene: -
CDR3aa: CASRRGSREQYF
CDR3nt: TGTGCCAGCCGCAGGGGATCGCGCGAGCAGTACTTC